Sequencing of this T cell receptor beta chain was carried out in a study of technical replicates of blood from a handful of donors (dated by TCRdb to the late 2010s). CDR1 and CDR2 (SQVTM, ANQGSEA) derive from the germline V gene. The CDR3 spans 14 residues, from the cysteine through the phenylalanine. CDR3 DNA only is kept here, 42 bases in frame from base 1. For this chain, trimming is 7 bases at the V end and 6 bases at the J end, and the number of junction bases without a gene match is 12. Library generation was performed with the immunoSEQ multiplex PCR assay. This is the immuneACCESS table as TCRdb keeps it, with only in-frame sequences that have V and J called. A part of the clones is gone; compared with another copy, unresolved V genes explain less than half, and the rest is unexplained. This sample has approximately 15,000 clones in its table, and approximately 80% of those were observed once. About an eighth of the sample is taken by the ten largest.

Comment on this clone: Its antigen remains undetermined. No base quality values were provided; no much bigger clone lies one nucleotide off.

The sample consisted of PBMCs. This clonotype originated in a human donor in good health. Recombination connected TRBV29-1 to TRBJ1-2, with 9 central nucleotides matching TRBD1. The CDR3 protein sequence reads: CSAVPGQGGNGYTF. The nucleotides are TGCAGCGCTGTCCCGGGACAGGGAGGGAATGGCTACACCTTC.